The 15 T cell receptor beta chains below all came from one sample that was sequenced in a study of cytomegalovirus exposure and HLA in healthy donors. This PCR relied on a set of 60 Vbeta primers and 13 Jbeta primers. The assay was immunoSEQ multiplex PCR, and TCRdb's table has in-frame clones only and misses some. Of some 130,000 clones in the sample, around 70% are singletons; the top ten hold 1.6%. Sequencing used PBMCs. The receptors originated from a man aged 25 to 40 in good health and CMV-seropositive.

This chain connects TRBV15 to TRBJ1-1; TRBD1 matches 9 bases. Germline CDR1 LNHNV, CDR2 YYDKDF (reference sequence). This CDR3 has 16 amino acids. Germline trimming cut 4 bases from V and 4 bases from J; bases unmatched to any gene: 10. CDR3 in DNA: TGTGCCACCAGCATATCCTTACAGGGGGCGGGCACTGAAGCTTTCTTT. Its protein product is CATSISLQGAGTEAFF. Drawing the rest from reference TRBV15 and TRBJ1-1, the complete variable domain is DAMVIQNPRYQVTQFGKPVTLSCSQTLNHNVMYWYQQKSSQAPKLLFHYYDKDFNNEADTPDNFQSRRPNTSFCFLDIRSPGLGDTAMYLCATSISLQGAGTEAFFGQGTRLTVV.

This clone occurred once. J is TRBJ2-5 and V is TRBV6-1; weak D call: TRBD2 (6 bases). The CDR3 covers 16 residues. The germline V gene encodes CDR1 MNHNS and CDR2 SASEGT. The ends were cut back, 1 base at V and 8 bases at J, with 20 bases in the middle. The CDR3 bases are TGTGCCAGCAGTGAAGTTTGGGTGGGGGGTTGGAATACCCAGTACTTC. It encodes CASSEVWVGGWNTQYF.

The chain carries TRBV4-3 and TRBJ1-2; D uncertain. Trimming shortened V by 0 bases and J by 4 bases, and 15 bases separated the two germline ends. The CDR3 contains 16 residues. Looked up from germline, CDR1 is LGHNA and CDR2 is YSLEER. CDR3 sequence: CASSQDLPGGGYGYTF. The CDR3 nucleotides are TGCGCCAGCAGCCAAGACCTCCCGGGCGGAGGCTATGGCTACACCTTC.

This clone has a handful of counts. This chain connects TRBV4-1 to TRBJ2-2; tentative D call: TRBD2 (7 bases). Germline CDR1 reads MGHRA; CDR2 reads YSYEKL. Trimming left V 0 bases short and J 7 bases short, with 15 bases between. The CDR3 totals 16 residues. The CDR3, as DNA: TGCGCCAGCAGCCAAGATATCGGGGGGCACGGCGGGGAGCTGTTTTTT. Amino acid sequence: CASSQDIGGHGGELFF.

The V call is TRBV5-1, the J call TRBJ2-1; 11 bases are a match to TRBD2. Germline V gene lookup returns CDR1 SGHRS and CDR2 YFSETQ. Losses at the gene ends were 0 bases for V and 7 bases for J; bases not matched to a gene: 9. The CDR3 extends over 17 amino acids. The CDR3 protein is CASSLAVLAGVYNEQFF. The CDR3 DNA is TGCGCCAGCAGCTTGGCCGTACTAGCGGGAGTGTATAATGAGCAGTTCTTC. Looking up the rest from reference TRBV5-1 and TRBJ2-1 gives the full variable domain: KAGVTQTPRYLIKTRGQQVTLSCSPISGHRSVSWYQQTPGQGLQFLFEYFSETQRNKGNFPGRFSGRQFSNSRSEMNVSTLELGDSALYLCASSLAVLAGVYNEQFFGPGTRLTVL.

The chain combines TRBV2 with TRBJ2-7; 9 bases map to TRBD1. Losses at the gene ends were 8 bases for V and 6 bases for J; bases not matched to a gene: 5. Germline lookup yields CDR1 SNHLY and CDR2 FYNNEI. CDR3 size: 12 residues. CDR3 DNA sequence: TGTGCCAGCGCGAACAGGGGGCCCGAGCAGTACTTC. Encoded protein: CASANRGPEQYF.

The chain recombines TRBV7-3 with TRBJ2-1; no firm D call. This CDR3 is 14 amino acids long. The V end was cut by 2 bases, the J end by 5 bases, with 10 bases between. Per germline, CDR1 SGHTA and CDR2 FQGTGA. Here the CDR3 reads CASSLSQANNEQFF. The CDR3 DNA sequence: TGTGCCAGCAGCTTATCCCAGGCGAACAATGAGCAGTTCTTC.

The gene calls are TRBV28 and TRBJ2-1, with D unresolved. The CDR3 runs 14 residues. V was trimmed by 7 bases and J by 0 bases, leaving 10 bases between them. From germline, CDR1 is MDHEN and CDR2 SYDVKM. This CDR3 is CASTSGSSYNEQFF. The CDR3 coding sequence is TGTGCCAGCACCTCCGGTAGCTCCTACAATGAGCAGTTCTTC.

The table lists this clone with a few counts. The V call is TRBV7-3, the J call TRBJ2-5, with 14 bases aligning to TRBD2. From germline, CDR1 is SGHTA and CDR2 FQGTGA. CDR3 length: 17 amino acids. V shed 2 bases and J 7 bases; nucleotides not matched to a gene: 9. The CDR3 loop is CASSLSGLAGGGRTQYF. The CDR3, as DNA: TGTGCCAGCAGCTTATCCGGACTAGCGGGAGGTGGTCGGACCCAGTACTTC. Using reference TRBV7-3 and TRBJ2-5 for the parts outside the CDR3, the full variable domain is GAGVSQTPSNKVTEKGKYVELRCDPISGHTALYWYRQSLGQGPEFLIYFQGTGAADDSGLPNDRFFAVRPEGSVSTLKIQRTERGDSAVYLCASSLSGLAGGGRTQYFGPGTRLLVL.

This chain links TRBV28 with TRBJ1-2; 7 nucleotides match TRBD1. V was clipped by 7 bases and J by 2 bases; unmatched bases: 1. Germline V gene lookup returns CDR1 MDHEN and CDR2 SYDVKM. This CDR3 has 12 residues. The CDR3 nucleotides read TGTGCCAGCATGGGACAGAACTATGGCTACACCTTC. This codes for CASMGQNYGYTF.

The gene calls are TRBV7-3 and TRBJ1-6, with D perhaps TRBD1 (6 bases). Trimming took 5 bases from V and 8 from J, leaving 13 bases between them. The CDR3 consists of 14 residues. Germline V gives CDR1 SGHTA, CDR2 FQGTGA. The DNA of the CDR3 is TGTGCCAGCAGCCAATCGGGGGGCGATTCACCCCTCCACTTT. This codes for CASSQSGGDSPLHF.

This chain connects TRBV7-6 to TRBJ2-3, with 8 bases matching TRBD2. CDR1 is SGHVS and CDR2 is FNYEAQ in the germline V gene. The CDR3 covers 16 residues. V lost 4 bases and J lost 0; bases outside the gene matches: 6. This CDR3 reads CASSYGPSGSTDTQYF. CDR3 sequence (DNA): TGTGCCAGCAGCTACGGCCCTAGCGGGAGCACAGATACGCAGTATTTT.

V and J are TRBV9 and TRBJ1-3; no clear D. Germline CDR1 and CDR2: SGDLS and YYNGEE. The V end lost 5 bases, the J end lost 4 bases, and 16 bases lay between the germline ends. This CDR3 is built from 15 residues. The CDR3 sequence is CASSGNGVSGNTIYF. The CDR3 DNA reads TGTGCCAGCAGTGGGAACGGGGTTTCGGGAAACACCATATATTTT.

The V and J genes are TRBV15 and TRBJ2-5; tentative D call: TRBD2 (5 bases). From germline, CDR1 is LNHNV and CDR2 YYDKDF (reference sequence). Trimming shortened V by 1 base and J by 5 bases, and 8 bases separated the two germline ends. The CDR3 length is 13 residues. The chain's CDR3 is CATSRAGGETQYF. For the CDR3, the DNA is TGTGCCACCAGCAGAGCTGGCGGGGAGACCCAGTACTTC.

In DNA form, the CDR3 reads TGCAGCGTTTGCCTTAGCGGGGTTATAGATACGCAGTATTTT. Translation: CSVCLSGVIDTQYF. This rearrangement joins TRBV29-1 to TRBJ2-3; 8 bases are a match to TRBD2. Unmatched junction bases numbered 9, after V lost 5 bases and J lost 5 bases. The CDR3 sequence is 14 residues long. The germline CDR1 and CDR2 sequences are SQVTM and ANQGSEA.